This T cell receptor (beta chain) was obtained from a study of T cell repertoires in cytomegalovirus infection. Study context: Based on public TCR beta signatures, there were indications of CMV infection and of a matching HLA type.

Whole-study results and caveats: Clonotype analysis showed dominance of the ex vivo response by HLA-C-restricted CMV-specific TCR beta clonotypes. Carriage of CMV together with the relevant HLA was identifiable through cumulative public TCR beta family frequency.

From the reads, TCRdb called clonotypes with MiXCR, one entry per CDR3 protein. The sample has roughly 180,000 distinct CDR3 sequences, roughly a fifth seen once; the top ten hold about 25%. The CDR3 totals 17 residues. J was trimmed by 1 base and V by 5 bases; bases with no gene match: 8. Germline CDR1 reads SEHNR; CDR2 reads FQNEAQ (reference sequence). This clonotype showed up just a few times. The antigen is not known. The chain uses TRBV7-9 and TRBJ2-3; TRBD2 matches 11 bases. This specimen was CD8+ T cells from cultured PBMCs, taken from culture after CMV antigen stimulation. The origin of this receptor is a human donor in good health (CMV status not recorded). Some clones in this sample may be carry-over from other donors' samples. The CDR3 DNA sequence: TGTGCCAGCAGCCCCCAGCTAGCGGGGGGCCGCACAGATACGCAGTATTTT. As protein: CASSPQLAGGRTDTQYF. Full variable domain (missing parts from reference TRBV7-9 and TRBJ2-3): DTGVSQNPRHKITKRGQNVTFRCDPISEHNRLYWYRQTLGQGPEFLTYFQNEAQLEKSRLLSDRFSAERPKGSFSTLEIQRTEQGDSAMYLCASSPQLAGGRTDTQYFGPGTRLTVL.